One sample yielded the 20 T cell receptor beta chains listed below, sequenced in a study of cytomegalovirus exposure and HLA in healthy donors. Sequencing was performed with immunoSEQ multiplex PCR; in TCRdb, only in-frame clones are kept and a portion is missing. The sample yields roughly 130,000 clones, 80% to 90% seen once. Sequencing used PBMCs. These receptors were obtained from a man between 18 and 29 years old in good health and CMV-seronegative.

This clone is a singleton in its sample. V gene TRBV14 combines with J gene TRBJ2-7, with TRBD2 identical over 10 bases. V trimming: 4 bases; J trimming: 6 bases; junction bases outside the gene matches: 12. Germline V gives CDR1 SGHDN, CDR2 FVKESK. This CDR3 contains 16 residues. The CDR3 spells CASSRQLASGGGEQYF. The CDR3 DNA follows: TGTGCCAGCAGCCGTCAACTGGCTAGCGGGGGCGGCGAGCAGTACTTC.

This chain connects TRBV4-2 to TRBJ2-2; TRBD2 matches 7 bases. J was trimmed by 6 bases and V by 4 bases; bases with no gene match: 8. The CDR3 has 15 residues. The germline V gene encodes CDR1 LGHNA and CDR2 YNFKEQ. CDR3 DNA: TGTGCCAGCAGCCGGAGCGGGGACGGGCCCGGGGAGCTGTTTTTT. Protein sequence: CASSRSGDGPGELFF.

The chain joins TRBV5-4 to TRBJ1-2, with D possibly matching TRBD1 (5 bases). The CDR3 is made up of 16 amino acids. Trimming removed 5 bases at V and 5 bases at J, with 22 bases between. Germline-derived CDR1 and CDR2 are SGHNT and YYREEE (reference sequence). The CDR3 is CASRLLTGGLIYGYTF. In DNA, the CDR3 is TGTGCCAGCAGATTACTTACGGGGGGACTGATTTATGGCTACACCTTC.

The chain has TRBV4-1 and TRBJ2-1; TRBD1 is a possible D gene (6 bases). This CDR3 spans 17 amino acids. Germline V lookup: CDR1 MGHRA, CDR2 YSYEKL. The V and J ends lost 0 bases and 7 bases respectively, with 19 bases between them. The CDR3 bases are TGCGCCAGCAGCCAAGATCGAGGACAGAGGGCATGGAATGAGCAGTTCTTC. Translating it yields CASSQDRGQRAWNEQFF.

This sequence joins TRBV6-1 and TRBJ1-6; D gene uncertain. V was trimmed by 8 bases and J by 6 bases, leaving 8 bases between them. The CDR3 has 12 amino acids. Germline V gives CDR1 MNHNS, CDR2 SASEGT. CDR3 nucleotides: TGTGCCAGCGGGGAGTTTAATTCACCCCTCCACTTT. This encodes CASGEFNSPLHF.

This rearrangement joins TRBV5-4 to TRBJ2-1; 8 nucleotides agree with TRBD2. The CDR3 length is 14 residues. Germline CDR1 reads SGHNT; CDR2 reads YYREEE (reference sequence). The V and J ends lost 4 bases and 8 bases, in that order; junction bases with no gene match: 8. This CDR3 is CASSPGTRWDEQFF. For the CDR3, the DNA is TGTGCCAGCAGCCCCGGGACTAGATGGGATGAGCAGTTCTTC.

The rearrangement links TRBV25-1 to TRBJ2-2, with TRBD1 as a possible D gene (6 bases). Germline V lookup: CDR1 MGHDK, CDR2 SYGVNS. Between the trimmed V and J ends, which lost 1 base and 6 bases, there was a span of 21 bases. This CDR3 spans 18 amino acids. The CDR3: CASSELPQGKGWAGELFF. The CDR3 nucleotides are TGTGCCAGCAGTGAATTGCCCCAGGGGAAGGGTTGGGCCGGGGAGCTGTTTTTT.

As concerns this clone: The same CDR3 can be traced to other DNA sequences in this sample. V and J are TRBV18 and TRBJ2-3; the D gene is possibly TRBD1 (5 bases). The V gene's germline CDR1 is KGHSH and CDR2 LQKENI. The V and J ends lost 3 bases and 3 bases respectively, with 10 bases between them. There are 14 residues in the CDR3. CDR3 nucleotide sequence: TGTGCCAGCTCACCCTCAGGGTTGACAGATACGCAGTATTTT. The encoded protein is CASSPSGLTDTQYF.

This clone has a handful of counts. The gene calls are TRBV5-6 and TRBJ2-1, with D perhaps TRBD1 (6 bases). The CDR3 is made up of 15 amino acids. Trimming cost V 0 bases and J 7 bases, with 14 bases left between them. From germline, CDR1 is SGHDT and CDR2 YYEEEE. CDR3 residues: CASSLGQEMINEQFF. The CDR3 region has the DNA TGTGCCAGCAGCTTGGGACAGGAGATGATTAATGAGCAGTTCTTC.

The V call is TRBV5-1, the J call TRBJ2-5; 8 bases align to TRBD1. Trimming removed 1 base from V and 4 bases from J; junction bases left unmatched: 9. The CDR3 spans 16 residues. Germline V gene lookup returns CDR1 SGHRS and CDR2 YFSETQ. For the CDR3, the DNA is TGCGCCAGCAGCTTGTGGGGGACAGGATCAGTAGAGACCCAGTACTTC. Its protein is CASSLWGTGSVETQYF.

The chain uses TRBV5-6 and TRBJ2-5; TRBD1 agrees at 9 bases. Germline V gene lookup returns CDR1 SGHDT and CDR2 YYEEEE. J was trimmed by 2 bases and V by 4 bases; bases with no gene match: 6. The CDR3 is 15 residues long. The CDR3 protein is CASSPGQGRQETQYF. In DNA form, the CDR3 reads TGTGCCAGCAGCCCGGGACAGGGTAGACAAGAGACCCAGTACTTC.

CDR3 sequence reads: CAWSVGAGGVDTQYF. CDR3 in DNA: TGTGCCTGGAGTGTAGGAGCGGGAGGAGTGGATACGCAGTATTTT. The chain is built from TRBV30 and TRBJ2-3; 9 bases are a match to TRBD2. CDR3 length: 15 amino acids. The junction had 7 bases not matched to a gene; V was cut back by 0 bases and J by 6 bases. Germline V gene lookup returns CDR1 GTSNPN and CDR2 SVGIG (reference sequence).

V and J are TRBV6-5 and TRBJ2-1; D remains ambiguous. Germline CDR1 is MNHEY and CDR2 is SVGAGI. Deletions cut 0 bases from V and 6 bases from J, with 6 bases between. CDR3 length: 13 amino acids. CDR3 DNA sequence: TGTGCCAGCAGTTACTCGGGCAGCAATGAGCAGTTCTTC. Translation gives CASSYSGSNEQFF.

The V call is TRBV5-4, the J call TRBJ2-7, with TRBD1 as a possible D gene (5 bases). The CDR3 spans 15 residues. Looked up from germline, CDR1 is SGHNT and CDR2 is YYREEE (reference sequence). V lost 0 bases, J lost 2 bases, and 12 bases lay in between. The CDR3 region has the DNA TGTGCCAGCAGCTTGGGGTCGCAGGGTCCCTACGAGCAGTACTTC. This sequence encodes CASSLGSQGPYEQYF.

The gene calls are TRBV28 and TRBJ2-3; 7 bases are a match to TRBD2. Per germline, CDR1 MDHEN and CDR2 SYDVKM. This CDR3 is built from 18 residues. J gave up 0 bases and V 2 bases, and 11 bases lay outside the gene matches. The CDR3 DNA reads TGTGCCAGCAGTTTAAGGCGGGAGAGAGGGTCTAGCACAGATACGCAGTATTTT. Translation gives CASSLRRERGSSTDTQYF.

The genes are TRBV5-1 and TRBJ2-3, with 8 positions matching TRBD1. Germline V gene data show CDR1 as SGHRS and CDR2 as YFSETQ. The CDR3 totals 15 residues. The trim removed 4 bases at V and 5 bases at J, leaving 9 bases unmatched. This CDR3 is CASSPGTGGGDTQYF. The CDR3 DNA sequence: TGCGCCAGCAGCCCCGGGACAGGAGGAGGAGATACGCAGTATTTT.

The J gene is TRBJ2-1, the V gene TRBV5-1; D might be TRBD1 (6 bases). The germline CDR1 and CDR2 sequences are SGHRS and YFSETQ. CDR3 length equals 17 residues. The V gene lost 7 bases and the J gene lost 7 bases, with 27 bases spanning the gap. The CDR3 spells CASGALTMTPGANEQFF. DNA for the CDR3: TGCGCCAGCGGAGCCCTTACAATGACCCCAGGGGCTAATGAGCAGTTCTTC.

The chain has TRBV10-3 and TRBJ2-7; 8 nucleotides agree with TRBD1. This CDR3 is built from 15 residues. CDR1 is ENHRY, CDR2 SYGVKD, per germline. V lost 4 bases, J lost 4 bases, and 9 bases stayed unmatched. CDR3 DNA sequence: TGTGCCATCAGTGGTTACAGGGGGAAGATGTACGAGCAGTACTTC. It specifies CAISGYRGKMYEQYF.

CDR3 nucleotides: TGTGCCAGCATGAGGGCCTTCCGTGTGAGCCAGTACTTC. Translation: CASMRAFRVSQYF. This chain connects TRBV2 to TRBJ2-5; TRBD2 might be the D (5 bases). Trimming left V 7 bases short and J 10 bases short, with 19 bases between. There are 13 residues in the CDR3. CDR1 is SNHLY, CDR2 FYNNEI, per germline. Filled out from reference TRBV2 and TRBJ2-5, the complete variable domain reads EPEVTQTPSHQVTQMGQEVILRCVPISNHLYFYWYRQILGQKVEFLVSFYNNEISEKSEIFDDQFSVERPDGSNFTLKIRSTKLEDSAMYFCASMRAFRVSQYFGPGTRLLVL.

V gene TRBV7-2 combines with J gene TRBJ1-5; TRBD1 matches at 9 bases. In germline, CDR1 is SGHTA, CDR2 FQGNSA. This CDR3 contains 14 residues. V trimming: 5 bases; J trimming: 7 bases; junction bases outside the gene matches: 6. The CDR3 spells CASSPDRGGQPQHF. The CDR3 region has the DNA TGTGCCAGCAGCCCGGACAGGGGTGGCCAGCCCCAGCATTTT.